Included here is one TCR beta chain sequence, with context. This clone occurred once. What this receptor recognizes is not known. Base qualities are not at hand, and no much larger clone is one base apart. The junction carries 7 bases between V and J, which are trimmed by 0 bases and 3 bases respectively. There are 14 amino acids in the CDR3, from cysteine to phenylalanine inclusive. Here the CDR3 DNA is all that survives: 42 bases in frame from base 1. From a lookup of the germline V gene, CDR1 and CDR2 are SGHRS and YFSETQ. High-throughput TCRbeta CDR3 sequencing of frozen genomic DNA was performed by immunoSEQ, including PCR amplification, mapping, bias correction and internal controls. Per the original workflow: Only productive rearrangements were retained, and each unique TCRbeta sequence was defined by its CDR3 nucleotide sequence together with its V and J gene. A sequence counted as donor-reactive only if the sequence showed at least 5-fold expansion in CFSE-low cells compared with unstimulated pre-transplant cells and had a frequency of at least 0.01%. Minimum frequency thresholds were set for each subject based on the unstimulated sample with the lowest template count, ensuring at least 90% detection power. Repertoire turnover was measured by Jensen-Shannon divergence between the top 1000 TCRbeta sequences post- and pre-transplant. Changes in detection of donor-reactive sequences were tested with two-sided Fisher's exact tests. The table was pulled from immuneACCESS by TCRdb, which kept in-frame rearrangements only. Such tables lose some clones; where checked, under half of the loss comes from unresolved V genes, and the rest has no known cause. That table gives V, J and clone size, and the DNA gave D and trimming. Present in this sample are under 55,000 clones, roughly 84% of which were seen just once. The biggest ten clones account for about 2.6% of the sample.

Unstimulated PBMCs, after thawing, were stained for CD3, CD4 and CD8 and then FACS-sorted into CD3+CD4+ and CD3+CD8+ populations. Randomization to immunosuppression withdrawal applied to every one of the 8 studied subjects. Genomic DNA was isolated with the Qiagen DNeasy Blood and Tissue Kit. The data derive from a study of T cell clones after liver transplantation (dated by TCRdb to 2018 to 2020). With regard to the full study: ITN030ST, the source of the samples, was a randomized trial that attempted immunosuppression withdrawal within 2 years of liver transplantation. Blood samples were collected pre-transplant, pre-randomization before withdrawal, and post-randomization after either complete withdrawal or failed withdrawal. The studied cohort comprised 8 liver transplant recipients, 3 classified as tolerant and 5 as non-tolerant. Tolerance was defined as complete immunosuppression withdrawal for at least one year with no rise in liver enzymes beyond twice the upper limit of normal. No induction therapy was given to the subjects, and standard immunosuppression was administered until randomization at 12-24 months post-transplant. Donor-reactive T cell clones were identified by TCRbeta sequencing following a pre-transplant mixed lymphocyte reaction and were subsequently tracked in post-transplant blood. Of the eight recipients, a few were HCV-positive, while the remaining recipients had been transplanted for non-autoimmune, non-viral indications. As an antigen-independent comparator for the donor-reactive sequences, third party-reactive TCRbeta sequences from pre-transplant MLRs were identified as well.

General study outcomes and caveats: Once repertoire turnover was taken into account, donor-reactive detection showed a significant reduction for CD4 in 7 of 8 subjects and for CD8 in 8 of 8. Donor-reactive sequences decreased more than third party-reactive sequences, which suggests partial antigen-specific deletion that was not related to withdrawal success. Because of small, heterogeneous patient numbers and non-standardized post-transplant time points, the conclusions were only preliminary. In a couple of subjects, low numbers of available donor cells limited the measurable donor-reactive repertoire. Circulating donor-reactive CD4 TCRbeta sequences fell significantly post-transplant in most of the 8 subjects, irrespective of tolerance or HCV status. Without allograft tissue specimens, donor-reactive T cells may have migrated into the graft rather than being deleted.

This chain is built from TRBV5-1 and TRBJ2-1, with an unclear D gene assignment. The TCR originated in a human patient who received a liver transplant. Where a transplant has occurred, the graft donor may have supplied some of the T cells. The sequencing here drew on CD4+ T cells from blood, taken 24 months after liver transplant. The nucleotides are TGCGCCAGCAGCTTGGGCCAGAACTACAATGAGCAGTTCTTC. This encodes CASSLGQNYNEQFF.